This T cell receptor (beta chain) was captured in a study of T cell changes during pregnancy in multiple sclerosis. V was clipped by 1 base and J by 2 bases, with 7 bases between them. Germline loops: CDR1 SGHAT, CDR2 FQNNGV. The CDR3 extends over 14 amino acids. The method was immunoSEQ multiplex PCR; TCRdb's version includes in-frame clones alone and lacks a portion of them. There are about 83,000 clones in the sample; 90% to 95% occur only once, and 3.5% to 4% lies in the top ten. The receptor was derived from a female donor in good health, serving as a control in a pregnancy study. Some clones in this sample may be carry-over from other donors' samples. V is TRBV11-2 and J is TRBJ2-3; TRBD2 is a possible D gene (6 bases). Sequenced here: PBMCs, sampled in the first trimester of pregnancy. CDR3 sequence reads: CASSLGDFTDTQYF. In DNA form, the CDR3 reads TGTGCCAGCAGCTTAGGGGACTTCACAGATACGCAGTATTTT. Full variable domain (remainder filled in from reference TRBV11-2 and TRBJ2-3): EAGVAQSPRYKIIEKRQSVAFWCNPISGHATLYWYQQILGQGPKLLIQFQNNGVVDDSQLPKDRFSAERLKGVDSTLKIQPAKLEDSAVYLCASSLGDFTDTQYFGPGTRLTVL.